Below are 3 T cell receptor delta chains sequenced from a single sample in a study of Vδ1+ human thymocytes. Findings and caveats of the study: Thymic TRG and TRD repertoires appeared highly polyclonal, with Gaussian CDR3 length distributions.

What these receptors recognize is not known. Sequences come from RNA converted to cDNA by reverse transcription. The CDR3 regions were amplified by multiplex PCR from V-gene primers to a constant-region primer. TCRdb re-called the multiplex PCR reads with CATT. The sample contains tens of thousands of delta-chain clones, 8.1% of which appear only once. Material: Vdelta1+ gamma-delta thymocytes from the thymus. The subset was: FACS-sorted CD3+ TCRalphabeta- TCRVdelta1+ TCRVdelta2- thymocytes. Every receptor here comes from a child younger than two who had congenital heart surgery.

The table lists this clone with a few counts. In the same sample, other DNA sequences code for this CDR3. The chain carries TRDV1 and TRDJ1; D gene uncertain. CDR1 and CDR2 from the germline V gene are TSWWSYY and QGS. V was trimmed by 4 bases and J by 0 bases, leaving 21 bases between them. The CDR3 has 18 residues. The CDR3 is CALGGPLRTNSHTDKLIF. Here the CDR3 DNA reads TGTGCTCTTGGGGGACCCCTCCGCACCAACTCCCACACCGATAAACTCATCTTT.

This chain links TRDV1 with TRDJ1; TRDD2 is a possible D gene (6 bases). Germline lookup yields CDR1 TSWWSYY and CDR2 QGS. Trimming left V 0 bases short and J 4 bases short, with 15 bases between. This CDR3 has 16 amino acids. CDR3 sequence: CALGELRTSYVDKLIF. CDR3 DNA: TGTGCTCTTGGGGAACTTCGGACCTCCTACGTCGATAAACTCATCTTT.

This clone has more than one count but fewer than ten. The chain is built from TRDV1 and TRDJ1; D not certain. Germline V CDR1 and CDR2: TSWWSYY, QGS. The ends were cut back, 1 base at V and 0 bases at J, with 9 bases in the middle. The CDR3 has 15 amino acids. CDR3 loop: CALGERGSYTDKLIF. The CDR3 DNA reads as TGTGCTCTTGGGGAACGAGGCTCGTACACCGATAAACTCATCTTT.